This T cell receptor beta chain was captured by sequencing in a study of shared clonotypes between healthy human individuals. Study at large: CD4 naive and CD4 memory each took three plates per donor, while CD8 naive took two and CD8 memory one.

As regards this clone: Its antigen is still unknown.

Profiling relied on immunoSEQ multiplex PCR, and the TCRdb table lists in-frame clones only, not all of them. The data show about 1.1 million clones, approximately 80% seen once. Findings and limits, study-wide: Estimated clonotype richness was generally higher in naive than memory subsets. Across a handful of donors, naive CD4 shared about 5%, naive CD8 over 3%, memory CD4 roughly 2.1%, memory CD8 0.4% to 0.5%.

The receptor was isolated from a man aged 18 to 30 in good health. Some clones in this sample may be carry-over from other donors' samples. What was sequenced was memory CD4+ T cells from PBMCs. The sample's subset: CD45RA-negative fraction.

The DNA of the CDR3 is TGTGCCAGCAGTCGGACTAGCCTGAGTTGGACCGGGGAGCTGTTTTTT. Translated, it gives CASSRTSLSWTGELFF. The chain links TRBV27 to TRBJ2-2; 8 bases are shared with TRBD2. The CDR3 extends over 16 amino acids. Germline trimming cut 5 bases from V and 5 bases from J; bases unmatched to any gene: 10. Germline V CDR1 and CDR2: MNHEY, SMNVEV (reference sequence).